This entry features one T cell receptor (beta chain) sequence. The antigen this receptor binds is unknown. Base qualities are missing; no much larger clone stands one base away. Genomic DNA was extracted from sorted cells for sequencing of the TCRbeta CDR3 region. The immunoSEQ Assay was used for sequencing of TCRbeta CDR3 regions. The table was pulled from immuneACCESS by TCRdb, which kept in-frame rearrangements only. Such tables lose some clones; where checked, under half of the loss comes from unresolved V genes, and the rest has no known cause. The sample data list about 120,000 clones, and more than 80% of these were observed just once. In total, the top ten clones hold 0.55% of the sample. The data originate from a study of OX40 agonist ivuxolimab in advanced cancers. Regarding the research as a whole: Ivuxolimab was a fully human IgG2 agonistic monoclonal antibody targeting the costimulatory receptor OX40 (CD134). Of the roughly 54 patients in dose escalation, about 20 had hepatocellular carcinoma, some 15 had melanoma, 9 had renal cell carcinoma and 9 had head and neck cancer. The paper describes the monotherapy dose-escalation part (N ≈ 52 patients) of the phase I trial of ivuxolimab. Prior anti-PD-1, anti-PD-L1 or anti-CTLA-4 therapy was permitted, and 30% to 50% of dose-escalation patients had received checkpoint inhibitors. Three dose-escalation patients achieved partial responses, one with hepatocellular carcinoma and two with cutaneous melanoma. Intravenous ivuxolimab was administered to patients every 2 weeks at six dose levels: 0.01, 0.1, 0.3, 1.5, 3 and 10 mg/kg. The dose-escalation cohort was 82.7% male with a mean age of approximately 60 years, ranging from roughly 23 to 90. The purpose of peripheral TCRbeta sequencing was to test whether ivuxolimab changed TCR sequence diversity and led to clonal T-cell expansion. Here is what the overall study found, with its caveats: At doses of 0.1 to 3.0 mg/kg, clonal expansion of both CD4+ and CD8+ blood T cells was observed from baseline to week 6. Low levels of normalized T-cell clonal expansion were also shown by some nonresponding patients. Which antigens the clonally expanded peripheral T cells were specific for was not determined. In the 0.1-3.0 mg/kg groups, partial responders were among the patients with the lowest normalized peripheral clonal expansion, particularly in CD8+ T cells. After ivuxolimab, more expanded clones were found on average in CD8+ T cells than in CD4+ T cells.

The trial excluded patients who had a history of autoimmune disease or who were on systemic immunosuppression. Peripheral blood for TCR sequencing was collected from all dose cohorts at baseline, on cycle 4 day 1, and on cycle 7 day 1. The samples were drawn from a first-in-human, open-label, multicenter phase I dose-escalation trial of ivuxolimab. The trial enrolled adults with locally advanced or metastatic head and neck squamous cell, hepatocellular, melanoma or renal cell carcinoma. CD4+ and CD8+ T cells were sorted separately from peripheral blood before TCR sequencing. The trim is 5 bases for V and 1 base for J, with a gap of 15 bases between the germline ends. The CDR3 spans 16 residues, from the cysteine through the phenylalanine. Of all the DNA, just the CDR3 is kept, 48 bases in frame from base 1. Via the germline V gene, CDR1 is MDHEN and CDR2 SYDVKM.

The rearranged chain carries TRBV28 and TRBJ2-4; confidence is insufficient to name the D gene. The receptor comes from an adult with an advanced solid tumor such as melanoma, head and neck, liver or kidney cancer. Sequenced here: CD4+ or CD8+ T cells sorted from blood, sampled in a trial of the OX40 agonist ivuxolimab. The nucleotide sequence reads TGTGCCAGCAGTCCCAGGACCCTTGGGGCCAAAAACATTCAGTACTTC. Translated, it reads CASSPRTLGAKNIQYF.